This is a list of T cell receptor beta chains from one sample in a study of OX40 agonist ivuxolimab in advanced cancers. Generated by immunoSEQ multiplex PCR, the TCRdb table keeps only in-frame clones and is missing some. The table includes 70,000 to 95,000 clones, about 91% detected once. Sequencing was performed on CD4+ or CD8+ T cells sorted from blood, taken in a trial of the OX40 agonist ivuxolimab. These receptors all come from an adult with an advanced solid tumor such as melanoma, head and neck, liver or kidney cancer. Each CDR3 is given with its conserved first and last residue. The D gene is left open where the match is weak. Where a row states a size, it is once, few, many or the class of an expanded clone; other rows omit it.

V	size	J	D	DNA	CDR3
TRBV10-2	-	TRBJ1-2	-	TGCGCCAGCACCCCGGGTTCTAACTATGGCTACACCTTC	CASTPGSNYGYTF
TRBV19	-	TRBJ1-3	-	TGTGCCAGTAGTCGACAGCTTGGGAGCGCCATATATTTT	CASSRQLGSAIYF
TRBV9	-	TRBJ1-2	-	TGTGCCAGCAGCGTAGACGCCAACTATGGCTACACCTTC	CASSVDANYGYTF
TRBV6-5	-	TRBJ2-5	TRBD2	TGTGCCACAAGAGGACTAGCAGGAGAGACCCAGTACTTC	CATRGLAGETQYF
TRBV5-1	few	TRBJ2-7	-	TGCGCCAGCAGCTTGGAAGGTACAGGGGGAGGGACCTACGAGCAGTACTTC	CASSLEGTGGGTYEQYF
TRBV7-9	-	TRBJ2-3	-	TGTGCCAGCAGCTTTAGGGGAGACACAGATACGCAGTATTTT	CASSFRGDTDTQYF
TRBV6-1	-	TRBJ1-5	TRBD1	TGTGCCAGCAGGGAAGGGACAGCTAATCAGCCCCAGCATTTT	CASREGTANQPQHF
TRBV30	once	TRBJ1-4	-	TGTGCCACTAATAAAGGGGTCAATGAAAAACTGTTTTTT	CATNKGVNEKLFF
TRBV19	-	TRBJ2-1	TRBD1	TGTGCCAGTAGTAATGGGGGAATAGGGGGCGATGAGCAGTTCTTC	CASSNGGIGGDEQFF
TRBV6-5	-	TRBJ1-3	-	TGTGCCAGCAGTCGGGACGGCTCTGGAAACACCATATATTTT	CASSRDGSGNTIYF
TRBV14	-	TRBJ1-1	-	TGTGCCAGCAGCCAAGGTCTAGGGTGGGTGGGGAGGAACACTGAAGCTTTCTTT	CASSQGLGWVGRNTEAFF
TRBV5-6	once	TRBJ1-4	-	TGTGCCAGCAGCCCGGGCTGGGAAGGTAGACTGTTTTTT	CASSPGWEGRLFF
TRBV5-4	-	TRBJ2-3	-	TGTGCCAGCAGCCACGGGGCTTCGGGACCAAAGTCCGATACGCAGTATTTT	CASSHGASGPKSDTQYF
TRBV4-1	-	TRBJ1-1	TRBD1	TGCGCCAGCAGCCTGGAGGGGGCATTGGGAGCTTTCTTT	CASSLEGALGAFF
TRBV15	-	TRBJ2-1	-	TGTGCCACCAGCAGAGATCTCTGGGGGGGAGGGGGTTACAATGAGCAGTTCTTC	CATSRDLWGGGGYNEQFF
TRBV7-9	once	TRBJ1-6	TRBD1	TGTGCCAGCAGCGACAGGGGGTATTCACCCCTCCACTTT	CASSDRGYSPLHF